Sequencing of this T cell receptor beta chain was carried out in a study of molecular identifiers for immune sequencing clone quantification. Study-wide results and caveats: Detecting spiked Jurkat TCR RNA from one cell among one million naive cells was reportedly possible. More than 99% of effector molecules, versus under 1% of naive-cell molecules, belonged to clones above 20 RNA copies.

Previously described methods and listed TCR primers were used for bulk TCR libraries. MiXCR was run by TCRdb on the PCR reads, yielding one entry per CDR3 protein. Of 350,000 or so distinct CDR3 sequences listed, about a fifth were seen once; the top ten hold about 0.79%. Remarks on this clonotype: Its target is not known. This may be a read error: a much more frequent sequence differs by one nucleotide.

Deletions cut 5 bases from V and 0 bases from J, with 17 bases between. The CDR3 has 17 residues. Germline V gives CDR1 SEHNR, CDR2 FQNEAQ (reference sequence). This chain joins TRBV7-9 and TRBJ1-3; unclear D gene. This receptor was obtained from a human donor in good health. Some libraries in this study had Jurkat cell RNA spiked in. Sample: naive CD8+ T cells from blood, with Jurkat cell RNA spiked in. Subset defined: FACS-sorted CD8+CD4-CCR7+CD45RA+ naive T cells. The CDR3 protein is CASSHTSDDASGNTIYF. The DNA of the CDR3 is TGTGCCAGCAGCCACACCTCCGACGACGCCTCTGGAAACACCATATATTTT.